A selection of T cell receptor beta chains follows, all from one sample in a study of blood T cell repertoires in COVID-19. Sequenced by immunoSEQ multiplex PCR; TCRdb stores in-frame clones only, minus some. Found here are about 240,000 clones, 86% of them singletons; the top ten hold around an eighth. Material: peripheral blood. These receptors all stem from a man aged 80 or over with acute or convalescent COVID-19. The CDR3 runs from the conserved cysteine through the conserved F or W. The D gene is left open where the match is weak. Rows may omit the clone size; those that give it use once, few, many or a size class.

cdr3_aa	cdr3_nt	clone_size	d_call	cdr3_length	v_call	j_call
CSVGHLYEQYF	TGCAGCGTTGGACACCTCTACGAGCAGTACTTC	NA	NA	11	TRBV29-1	TRBJ2-7
CASSIPVSGFYSNQPQHF	TGTGCCAGTAGTATCCCCGTTAGCGGGTTCTATAGCAATCAGCCCCAGCATTTT	NA	NA	18	TRBV19	TRBJ1-5
CASSEASGNYGYTF	TGTGCCAGCAGTGAGGCATCGGGGAACTATGGCTACACCTTC	once	NA	14	TRBV6-1	TRBJ1-2
CASRQGEQFF	TGTGCCAGCCGGCAGGGTGAGCAGTTCTTC	NA	NA	10	TRBV6-6	TRBJ2-1
CASSLDLRADTQYF	TGTGCCAGCAGCTTAGATCTACGGGCAGATACGCAGTATTTT	NA	NA	14	TRBV7-9	TRBJ2-3
CASVAGASDTQYF	TGTGCCAGCGTAGCGGGAGCCTCGGATACGCAGTATTTT	NA	TRBD2	13	TRBV6-5	TRBJ2-3
CASSRQGDNSYEQYF	TGCGCCAGCAGCCGTCAGGGGGACAATTCCTACGAGCAGTACTTC	once	TRBD1	15	TRBV5-1	TRBJ2-7
CASSQYQGFAGELFF	TGTGCCAGCAGCCAATATCAGGGGTTCGCCGGGGAGCTGTTTTTT	NA	NA	15	TRBV7-2	TRBJ2-2
CASSQAHGGSEKLFF	TGTGCCAGCAGCCAAGCGCACGGAGGTTCTGAAAAACTGTTTTTT	NA	NA	15	TRBV3-1/TRBV3-2	TRBJ1-4
CASTDRGGPYEQYF	TGTGCCAGCACCGATAGGGGTGGTCCCTACGAGCAGTACTTC	NA	NA	14	TRBV28	TRBJ2-7
CASSGLVSTNEKLFF	TGTGCCAGCAGCGGACTAGTTTCAACTAATGAAAAACTGTTTTTT	NA	NA	15	TRBV5-5	TRBJ1-4
CASSQGTGQGSQYF	TGTGCCAGCAGCCAAGGCACGGGACAGGGGTCCCAGTACTTC	NA	TRBD1	14	TRBV3-1/TRBV3-2	TRBJ2-7
CASSYSYSQETQYF	TGTGCCAGCAGTTACTCGTACAGTCAAGAGACCCAGTACTTC	once	NA	14	TRBV6-5	TRBJ2-5
CSASGQGVADTQYF	TGCAGTGCTAGTGGCCAGGGGGTTGCAGATACGCAGTATTTT	NA	TRBD1	14	TRBV20-1	TRBJ2-3
CASSRSIGQGNQPQHF	TGTGCCAGCTCACGGTCGATCGGACAGGGCAATCAGCCCCAGCATTTT	NA	TRBD1	16	TRBV18	TRBJ1-5
CASRGGNTEAFF	TGTGCCAGCAGAGGGGGCAACACTGAAGCTTTCTTT	once	TRBD1	12	TRBV6-5	TRBJ1-1
CSVHHPPGPRTEAFF	TGCAGCGTCCACCATCCTCCCGGCCCGAGGACTGAAGCTTTCTTT	NA	NA	15	TRBV29-1	TRBJ1-1